This T cell receptor beta chain was sequenced for a study of breast tumors, draining lymph nodes, adjacent tissues. Findings of the study overall: Most tumor T cells seemingly derive from lymph node, then expand in tumor.

Turning to this clonotype: Its antigen is undetermined.

The CDR3 runs 14 residues. The V end lost 0 bases, the J end lost 0 bases, and 6 bases lay between the germline ends. Germline CDR1 is SNHLY and CDR2 is FYNNEI. TCRdb ran MiXCR on the multiplex PCR reads and lists one entry per CDR3 protein. The table has under 20,000 distinct CDR3 sequences, approximately 57% seen once. The sequence was collected from a female donor with breast cancer. Some clones in this sample may be carry-over from other donors' samples. Material: tumor-adjacent breast tissue. The rearrangement links TRBV2 to TRBJ2-7; unclear D gene. The CDR3 DNA follows: TGTGCCAGCAGTGAAGCGCTTCGCTCCTACGAGCAGTACTTC. This translates into CASSEALRSYEQYF. Drawing the rest from reference TRBV2 and TRBJ2-7, the complete variable domain is EPEVTQTPSHQVTQMGQEVILRCVPISNHLYFYWYRQILGQKVEFLVSFYNNEISEKSEIFDDQFSVERPDGSNFTLKIRSTKLEDSAMYFCASSEALRSYEQYFGPGTRLTVT.